This entry concerns a single T cell receptor beta chain. The antigen remains unidentified. Germline assignment: CDR1 PRHDT and CDR2 FYEKMQ (reference sequence). The V and J ends lost 4 bases and 4 bases, in that order; junction bases with no gene match: 11. The CDR3 runs to 19 residues. The method was immunoSEQ multiplex PCR; TCRdb's version includes in-frame clones alone and lacks a portion of them. This table has about 130,000 clones, roughly 90% appearing once. Every patient had mismatch repair deficiency by PCR or immunohistochemistry. The TCR-sequenced patients were three responders to pembrolizumab. This entry belongs to a study of PD-1 blockade in mismatch repair-deficient tumors. As for the study in general: Enrolled about 2013-2017, patients had progressing, pretreated mismatch repair-deficient cancers of about a dozen types. Study-wide findings and caveats: After pembrolizumab, tumor-resident clones rose rapidly, then generally contracted before radiologic responses.

V is TRBV13 and J is TRBJ2-1; 15 bases align to TRBD2. Here the sequenced sample was peripheral blood, taken approximately 71 weeks after starting pembrolizumab. This clonotype was sampled from an adult with mismatch repair-deficient cancer. The CDR3 loop is CASSSITGTSGRPYNEQFF. The CDR3 DNA reads as TGTGCCAGCAGCTCAATCACCGGGACTAGCGGGAGGCCATACAATGAGCAGTTCTTC.